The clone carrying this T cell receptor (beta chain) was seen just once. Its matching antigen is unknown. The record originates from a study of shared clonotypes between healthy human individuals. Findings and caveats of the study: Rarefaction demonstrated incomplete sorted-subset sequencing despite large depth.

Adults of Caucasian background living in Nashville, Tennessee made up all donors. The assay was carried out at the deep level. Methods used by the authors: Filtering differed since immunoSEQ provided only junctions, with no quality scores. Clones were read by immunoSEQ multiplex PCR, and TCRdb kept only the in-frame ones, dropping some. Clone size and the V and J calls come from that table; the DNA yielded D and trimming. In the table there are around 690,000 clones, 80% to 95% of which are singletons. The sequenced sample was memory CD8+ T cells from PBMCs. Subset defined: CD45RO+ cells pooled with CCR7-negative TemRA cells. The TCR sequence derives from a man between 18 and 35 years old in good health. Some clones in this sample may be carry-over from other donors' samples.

The CDR3 protein is CASSPPSRVSNQPQHF. DNA for the CDR3: TGTGCCAGCAGTCCTCCGTCGCGGGTTAGCAATCAGCCCCAGCATTTT. The V gene is TRBV28, the J gene TRBJ1-5; unclear D gene. Trimming removed 5 bases at V and 0 bases at J, with 14 bases between. CDR1 MDHEN and CDR2 SYDVKM come from the germline V gene. CDR3 length equals 16 residues.